This T cell receptor (beta chain) was sequenced during a study of T cell responses to AZD1222 COVID-19 vaccine. The method was immunoSEQ multiplex PCR; TCRdb's version includes in-frame clones alone and lacks a portion of them. The sample consists of 85,000 to 120,000 clones, 90% of them appearing once. The CDR3 totals 18 residues. The J segment lost 2 bases and the V segment lost 6 bases, leaving 10 bases of the junction unmatched. Germline V gives CDR1 KGHSH, CDR2 LQKENI. The clonotype originates from an adult in good health. The material sequenced was peripheral blood, taken on day 0 of AZD1222 vaccination. This rearrangement joins TRBV18 to TRBJ2-5; 15 bases match TRBD2. The CDR3, as DNA: TGTGCCAGCTCCCTTGGACTAGCGGGAGGGCCGAGTCAAGAGACCCAGTACTTC. It specifies CASSLGLAGGPSQETQYF.